Listed below are T cell receptor beta chains from one sample, sequenced in a study of a mutant IDH1 vaccine in newly diagnosed glioma. These receptors lack a known antigen. Data came from immunoSEQ multiplex PCR; TCRdb stores just in-frame clones and leaves some out. The sample carries about 53,000 clones, under 90% recorded once. Source: PBMCs, taken from a glioma patient whose treatment included an IDH1 peptide vaccine. Receptor source: a woman aged 50 to 60 with glioma. CDR3s include the opening cysteine and the closing phenylalanine or tryptophan. D genes are given only for firm matches. Part of the rows lack a size; the others show once, few, many or a class for expanded clones.

>.|TRBV11-3|.|TRBJ1-2
CASSLESHGYTF
TGTGCCAGCAGCTTAGAATCGCATGGCTACACCTTC
>.|TRBV19|.|TRBJ1-4
CASSISVDEKLFF
TGTGCCAGTAGTATCAGTGTGGATGAAAAACTGTTTTTT
>TRBD1|TRBV27|.|TRBJ1-1
CASSSWTGVTEAFF
TGTGCCAGCAGTTCATGGACAGGGGTTACTGAAGCTTTCTTT
>.|TRBV5-6|.|TRBJ2-5
CASSRGETQYF
TGTGCCAGCAGCCGGGGTGAGACCCAGTACTTC
>TRBD1|TRBV27|.|TRBJ1-1
CASGLLQGKAFF
TGTGCCAGCGGGTTATTACAGGGGAAAGCTTTCTTT
>.|TRBV4-1|.|TRBJ2-5
CASSQDPNQPTQYF
TGCGCCAGCAGCCAAGATCCGAACCAGCCGACCCAGTACTTC
>.|TRBV6-6|.|TRBJ1-5
CASSYSQGHNQPQHF
TGTGCCAGCAGTTACAGCCAGGGACACAATCAGCCCCAGCATTTT
>.|TRBV28|.|TRBJ1-2
CASISGDNYGYTF
TGTGCCAGCATCTCAGGGGATAACTATGGCTACACCTTC
>.|TRBV5-1|.|TRBJ2-3
CASSPPTLAASTDTQYF
TGCGCCAGCAGCCCCCCCACACTGGCGGCCTCCACAGATACGCAGTATTTT
>TRBD1|TRBV5-6|.|TRBJ2-1
CASSFDTGGNNEQFF
TGTGCCAGCAGCTTCGACACAGGGGGTAACAATGAGCAGTTCTTC
>TRBD1|TRBV6-6|.|TRBJ1-2
CASSYGGGTGDGYTF
TGTGCCAGCAGTTACGGAGGAGGGACAGGGGATGGCTACACCTTC
>.|TRBV7-2|few|TRBJ1-2
CASSVTGYGYTF
TGTGCCAGCAGCGTAACAGGGTACGGCTACACCTTC
>TRBD1|TRBV5-1|.|TRBJ2-2
CASINSGTGGTGELFF
TGCGCCAGCATCAATTCCGGGACAGGGGGCACCGGGGAGCTGTTTTTT
>.|TRBV7-2|once|TRBJ1-2
CASSLVYNVGREGYTF
TGTGCCAGCAGCTTAGTTTACAATGTGGGGAGAGAGGGCTACACCTTC